This paragraph reports one TCR beta chain. Its matching antigen is unknown. Researchers barred patients who had uncontrolled infection, other autoimmune disease, pregnancy or lactation. Diagnoses were made from clinical symptoms, serum measures (thyroxine and TRAb), thyroid ultrasound and orbital computed tomography. More than 8.5 ml of fresh peripheral blood supplied the PBMCs. The V and J ends lost 4 bases and 2 bases, in that order; junction bases with no gene match: 6. The CDR3 has 16 amino acids. From germline, CDR1 is SNHLY and CDR2 FYNNEI. TCR beta CDR3 regions were amplified from RNA transcripts. The TCR CDR3 first-round RT-PCR relied on the HTBI primer set. TCRdb reanalysed the multiplex PCR reads using MiXCR and keeps one entry per CDR3 protein. The table records approximately 430,000 distinct CDR3 sequences, approximately 15% of them present only once. The data derive from a study of T cells in Graves' hyperthyroidism and ophthalmopathy. Study-wide findings and caveats: Most thyroid clonotypes expanded above 0.001 appeared in blood too.

V is TRBV2 and J is TRBJ2-5, with TRBD2 matching 11 bases. Sample: blood. This receptor was identified in a woman aged 18-29 years with Graves' hyperthyroidism. CDR3 in DNA: TGTGCCAGCAGTGTGCCTAGCGGGGGGTTTCAAGAGACCCAGTACTTC. Translated, it gives CASSVPSGGFQETQYF. The complete variable domain, with remaining parts taken from reference TRBV2 and TRBJ2-5, reads EPEVTQTPSHQVTQMGQEVILRCVPISNHLYFYWYRQILGQKVEFLVSFYNNEISEKSEIFDDQFSVERPDGSNFTLKIRSTKLEDSAMYFCASSVPSGGFQETQYFGPGTRLLVL.